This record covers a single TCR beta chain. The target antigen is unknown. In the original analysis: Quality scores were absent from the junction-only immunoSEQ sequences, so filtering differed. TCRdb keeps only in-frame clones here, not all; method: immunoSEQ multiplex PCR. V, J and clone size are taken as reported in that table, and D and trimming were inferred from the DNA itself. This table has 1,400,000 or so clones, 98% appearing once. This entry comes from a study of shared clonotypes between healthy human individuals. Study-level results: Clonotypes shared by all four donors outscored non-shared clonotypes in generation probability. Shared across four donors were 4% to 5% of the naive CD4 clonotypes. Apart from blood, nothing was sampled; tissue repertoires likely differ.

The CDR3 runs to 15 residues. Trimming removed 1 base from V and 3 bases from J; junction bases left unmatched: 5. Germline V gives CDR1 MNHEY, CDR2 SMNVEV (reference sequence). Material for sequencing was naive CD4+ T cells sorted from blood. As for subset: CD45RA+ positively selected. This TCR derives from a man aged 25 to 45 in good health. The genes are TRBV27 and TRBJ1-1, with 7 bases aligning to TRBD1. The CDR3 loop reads CASSLLFQGDTEAFF. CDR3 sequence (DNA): TGTGCCAGCAGTTTATTGTTTCAGGGGGACACTGAAGCTTTCTTT.